The 31 T cell receptor beta chains in this list originate from one sample, sequenced in a study of blood T cell repertoires in COVID-19. Here immunoSEQ multiplex PCR was the method, and the copy in TCRdb shows in-frame clones only, minus some. The repertoire holds more than 250,000 clones, with 70% to 90% as singletons. Sequencing was carried out using PBMCs or T cells enriched from blood (not recorded which). These TCRs come from a woman in her twenties or thirties who had recovered from COVID-19.

The rearrangement uses TRBV7-2 and TRBJ2-1; TRBD1 matches at 7 bases. Per germline, CDR1 SGHTA and CDR2 FQGNSA. V was clipped by 5 bases and J by 5 bases; unmatched bases: 9. The CDR3 sequence is 15 residues long. The chain's CDR3 is CASSPEGAINNEQFF. The DNA for the CDR3 is TGTGCCAGCAGCCCCGAGGGGGCGATCAACAATGAGCAGTTCTTC.

The CDR3 is CASSLVGGQTPTGYTF. As DNA, the CDR3 is TGTGCCAGCAGCTTAGTTGGAGGGCAGACACCGACAGGCTACACCTTC. The rearrangement joins TRBV7-2 to TRBJ1-2; no reliable D call. The CDR3 length is 16 residues. Germline V lookup: CDR1 SGHTA, CDR2 FQGNSA. Trimming took 1 base from V and 8 from J, leaving 20 bases between them. Full variable domain (missing parts from reference TRBV7-2 and TRBJ1-2): GAGVSQSPSNKVTEKGKDVELRCDPISGHTALYWYRQSLGQGLEFLIYFQGNSAPDKSGLPSDRFSAERTGGSVSTLTIQRTQQEDSAVYLCASSLVGGQTPTGYTFGSGTRLTVV.

The chain has TRBV12-5 and TRBJ1-1; D ambiguous. The CDR3 is made up of 12 amino acids. Looked up from germline, CDR1 is LGHNT and CDR2 is FRNRAP. Trimming left V 9 bases short and J 1 base short, with 9 bases between. The CDR3 DNA sequence: TGTGCTAGCCGGGGTCCGAACACTGAAGCTTTCTTT. Protein product: CASRGPNTEAFF.

The chain has TRBV18 and TRBJ1-3; D is ambiguous. Trimming removed 0 bases at V and 4 bases at J, with 7 bases between. There are 14 residues in the CDR3. Looked up from germline, CDR1 is KGHSH and CDR2 is LQKENI. CDR3 bases: TGTGCCAGCTCACCACCCCCCCAGGGAAACACCATATATTTT. This encodes CASSPPPQGNTIYF.

The chain recombines TRBV5-1 with TRBJ2-1; 14 positions match TRBD2. The V and J ends lost 4 bases and 5 bases, in that order; junction bases with no gene match: 8. CDR1 is SGHRS and CDR2 is YFSETQ in the germline V gene. This CDR3 is 17 amino acids long. CDR3 sequence (DNA): TGCGCCAGCAGCACCGGGACTAGCGGGGGCTTCGACAATGAGCAGTTCTTC. Translation: CASSTGTSGGFDNEQFF. Together with reference TRBV5-1 and TRBJ2-1, the CDR3 gives the full variable domain: KAGVTQTPRYLIKTRGQQVTLSCSPISGHRSVSWYQQTPGQGLQFLFEYFSETQRNKGNFPGRFSGRQFSNSRSEMNVSTLELGDSALYLCASSTGTSGGFDNEQFFGPGTRLTVL.

As regards this clone: Relative to the germline gene, one junction end is altered; a read error may explain this. The V and J genes are TRBV7-7 and TRBJ2-1, with a weak D call TRBD2 (5 bases). Germline V gene data show CDR1 as SSHAT and CDR2 as FNYEAQ (reference sequence). This CDR3 is 15 amino acids long. This CDR3 reads CASSLDGRVGNEQFF. CDR3 nucleotide sequence: TGTGCTAGCAGCTTAGATGGGCGGGTGGGCAATGAGCAGTTCTTC. The full variable domain, with the rest looked up from reference TRBV7-7 and TRBJ2-1, is GAGVSQSPRYKVTKRGQDVTLRCDPISSHATLYWYQQALGQGPEFLTYFNYEAQPDKSGLPSDRFSAERPEGSISTLTIQRTEQRDSAMYRCASSLDGRVGNEQFFGPGTRLTVL.

The chain employs TRBV7-2 and TRBJ2-7; TRBD2 agrees at 9 bases. Germline V gene lookup returns CDR1 SGHTA and CDR2 FQGNSA. CDR3 length: 14 residues. The ends lost 5 bases at V and 3 bases at J; junction bases unmatched: 5. CDR3 residues: CASSQLAGNYEQYF. For the CDR3, the DNA is TGTGCCAGCAGCCAACTAGCGGGCAACTACGAGCAGTACTTC.

V is TRBV19 and J is TRBJ2-1; D unresolved. CDR1 and CDR2 (germline): LNHDA, SQIVND (reference sequence). With 2 bases removed from V and 6 bases from J, the gap between germline ends came to 5 bases. CDR3 size: 12 residues. The CDR3 region is CASSIQVNEQFF. In DNA form, the CDR3 reads TGTGCCAGTAGTATACAGGTCAATGAGCAGTTCTTC.

This chain joins TRBV3-1 (or the pseudogene TRBV3-2) and TRBJ1-5; the match to TRBD1 covers 10 bases. The CDR3 runs 15 residues. Trimming took 3 bases from V and 3 from J; bases not matched to a gene: 2. Germline CDR1 is LGHDT and CDR2 is YNNKEL (reference sequence). Here the CDR3 reads CASSQGTGDNQPQHF. Written as DNA, the CDR3 is TGTGCCAGCAGCCAGGGGACAGGGGACAATCAGCCCCAGCATTTT.

The rearrangement uses TRBV12-5 and TRBJ1-2, with D maybe TRBD1 (5 bases). Trimming pared 4 bases from V and 4 bases from J, leaving 16 bases between. The CDR3 covers 15 residues. CDR1 is LGHNT and CDR2 is FRNRAP in the germline V gene. The CDR3 loop is CASGWSSGGAYGYTF. The CDR3 DNA sequence: TGTGCTAGTGGTTGGTCTTCGGGAGGGGCCTATGGCTACACCTTC.

The chain links TRBV19 to TRBJ1-2, with 10 bases lining up with TRBD1. V lost 6 bases, J lost 7 bases, and 2 bases stayed unmatched. Germline lookup yields CDR1 LNHDA and CDR2 SQIVND (reference sequence). The CDR3 is made up of 12 amino acids. The CDR3 loop is CASRRTGGGYTF. The CDR3, as DNA: TGTGCCAGTAGGCGGACAGGGGGTGGCTACACCTTC.

The chain carries TRBV6-5 and TRBJ1-4, with D possibly TRBD1 on 5 matching bases. The CDR3 sequence is 14 residues long. Trimming took 8 bases from V and 3 from J, leaving 13 bases between them. Germline V CDR1 and CDR2: MNHEY, SVGAGI. This CDR3 is CASGAGPANEKLFF. The CDR3 DNA sequence: TGTGCCAGCGGGGCCGGGCCAGCTAATGAAAAACTGTTTTTT.

This clone was detected only once. This chain uses TRBV11-3 with TRBJ2-1; TRBD1 matches at 9 bases. CDR1 and CDR2 (germline): SGHNT, YENEEA. This CDR3 region has 16 residues. Germline trimming cut 4 bases from V and 7 bases from J; bases unmatched to any gene: 11. CDR3 in DNA: TGTGCCAGCAGCTCAAATACAGGGGGCTCTAGGAATGAGCAGTTCTTC. This translates into CASSSNTGGSRNEQFF.

The V and J genes are TRBV6-5 and TRBJ1-6, with D unclear. V was pared by 3 bases and J by 4 bases, with 10 bases between. The CDR3 has 15 amino acids. Germline V gene data show CDR1 as MNHEY and CDR2 as SVGAGI. This CDR3 reads CASSYRVSYNSPLHF. The CDR3 region has the DNA TGTGCCAGCAGTTATCGGGTTTCTTATAATTCACCCCTCCACTTT.

The chain links TRBV7-9 to TRBJ2-4; D possibly corresponds to TRBD1 (5 bases). This CDR3 spans 13 amino acids. CDR1 and CDR2 (germline): SEHNR, FQNEAQ (reference sequence). Trimming left V 1 base short and J 4 bases short, with 5 bases between. This chain's CDR3 is CASSLGQKNIQYF. As DNA, the CDR3 is TGTGCCAGCAGCTTAGGACAGAAAAACATTCAGTACTTC.

V usage is TRBV30 and J usage is TRBJ1-5, with 9 bases aligning to TRBD1. J was trimmed by 7 bases and V by 0 bases; bases with no gene match: 7. The length of the CDR3 is 15 residues. Germline-derived CDR1 and CDR2 are GTSNPN and SVGIG (reference sequence). The CDR3 loop reads CAWSVPGTGSQPQHF. In DNA form, the CDR3 reads TGTGCCTGGAGTGTACCGGGGACAGGGAGCCAGCCCCAGCATTTT.

V gene TRBV30 combines with J gene TRBJ1-5, with D uncertain. The CDR3 extends over 17 amino acids. In germline, CDR1 is GTSNPN, CDR2 SVGIG (reference sequence). The germline V and J ends were trimmed by 2 bases and 3 bases, with 20 bases remaining between them. The CDR3 loop reads CAWSLGPRSSPNQPQHF. CDR3 bases: TGTGCCTGGAGTCTGGGCCCACGGTCCAGCCCCAATCAGCCCCAGCATTTT.

The genes are TRBV5-1 and TRBJ1-1; possible D gene TRBD1, 5 bases. The CDR3 spans 14 residues. Germline V gene sequence: CDR1 SGHRS, CDR2 YFSETQ. Trimming removed 2 bases from V and 4 bases from J, with 12 bases in between. CDR3 in DNA: TGCGCCAGCAGCTTAGTTCCGGGGGTCACTGAAGCTTTCTTT. Amino acid sequence: CASSLVPGVTEAFF.

This clone was counted once. The chain has TRBV6-5 and TRBJ1-2; D not resolved. This CDR3 region has 14 residues. Trimming pared 6 bases from V and 6 bases from J, leaving 17 bases between. Germline V gene sequence: CDR1 MNHEY, CDR2 SVGAGI. The CDR3 spells CASSRRGSEDGYTF. As DNA, the CDR3 is TGTGCCAGCAGCCGACGAGGGAGTGAAGATGGCTACACCTTC.

The chain employs TRBV5-8 and TRBJ1-2; D unresolved. Deletions cut 1 base from V and 8 bases from J, with 12 bases between. CDR1 and CDR2 (germline): SGHTS, YDEGEE. This CDR3 is built from 13 residues. The CDR3 here is CASSLRGASGYTF. The DNA of the CDR3 is TGTGCCAGCAGCTTGCGGGGAGCAAGCGGCTACACCTTC. Using reference TRBV5-8 and TRBJ1-2 for the parts outside the CDR3, the full variable domain is EAGVTQSPTHLIKTRGQQATLRCSPISGHTSVYWYQQALGLGLQFLLWYDEGEERNRGNFPPRFSGRQFPNYSSELNVNALELEDSALYLCASSLRGASGYTFGSGTRLTVV.

The gene calls are TRBV20-1 and TRBJ1-1, with D tentatively TRBD1 (5 bases). The length of the CDR3 is 11 residues. The germline V gene encodes CDR1 DFQATT and CDR2 SNEGSKA (reference sequence). Between the trimmed V and J ends, which lost 2 bases and 7 bases, there was a span of 8 bases. In DNA, the CDR3 is TGCAGTGCTAGACAGGGCCGTGAAGCTTTCTTT. It yields the protein CSARQGREAFF.

V and J are TRBV4-1 and TRBJ2-5; TRBD1 matches 8 bases. This CDR3 is built from 14 residues. Germline V gene data show CDR1 as MGHRA and CDR2 as YSYEKL. The V segment lost 3 bases and the J segment 4 bases; nucleotides outside the gene matches: 4. CDR3: CASSHEQGGETQYF. In DNA form, the CDR3 reads TGCGCCAGCAGCCATGAACAGGGGGGAGAGACCCAGTACTTC.

The V and J genes are TRBV18 and TRBJ1-2, with 7 positions matching TRBD1. The junction had 4 bases not matched to a gene; V was cut back by 3 bases and J by 0 bases. The CDR3 loop spans 15 amino acids. From germline, CDR1 is KGHSH and CDR2 LQKENI. In DNA form, the CDR3 reads TGTGCCAGCTCACCTCTTGACAGGGCTAACTATGGCTACACCTTC. Its translation: CASSPLDRANYGYTF.

The CDR3 region has the DNA TGTGCCAGCAGCTCTGGGGGGACCTACGAGCAGTACTTC. This translates into CASSSGGTYEQYF. The chain couples TRBV7-2 to TRBJ2-7; a possible D gene is TRBD2 (6 bases). This CDR3 is 13 amino acids long. In germline, CDR1 is SGHTA, CDR2 FQGNSA. Trimming removed 4 bases at V and 2 bases at J, with 9 bases between.

The rearrangement links TRBV6-1 to TRBJ1-1, with 7 nucleotides matching TRBD1. The germline CDR1 and CDR2 sequences are MNHNS and SASEGT. J lost 4 bases, V lost 3 bases, and 2 bases had no gene match. The CDR3 covers 13 residues. The CDR3 DNA follows: TGTGCCAGCAGTGACCAGGGGGGCACTGAAGCTTTCTTT. This translates into CASSDQGGTEAFF.

This clone was seen ten or more times. The J gene is TRBJ2-5, the V gene TRBV2, with no clear D. In germline, CDR1 is SNHLY, CDR2 FYNNEI. The germline V and J ends were trimmed by 4 bases and 5 bases, with 8 bases remaining between them. The CDR3 loop spans 12 amino acids. CDR3 in amino acids: CASSVIMETQYF. The DNA of the CDR3 is TGTGCCAGCAGTGTTATTATGGAGACCCAGTACTTC.

This rearrangement joins TRBV10-3 to TRBJ2-7; unclear D gene. CDR1 and CDR2 (germline): ENHRY, SYGVKD. V lost 3 bases, J lost 0 bases, and 9 bases lay in between. The CDR3 consists of 14 residues. The CDR3 region is CAISDGWASYEQYF. The CDR3 DNA follows: TGTGCCATCAGTGATGGGTGGGCCTCCTACGAGCAGTACTTC.

V gene TRBV7-2 combines with J gene TRBJ1-2, with D uncertain. Trimming left V 2 bases short and J 5 bases short, with 12 bases between. The CDR3 is 14 amino acids. The germline V gene has CDR1 SGHTA and CDR2 FQGNSA. For the CDR3, the DNA is TGTGCCAGCAGCTTATCGGGGTTCCAGTATGGCTACACCTTC. It codes for CASSLSGFQYGYTF. The whole variable domain, filled in from reference TRBV7-2 and TRBJ1-2, reads GAGVSQSPSNKVTEKGKDVELRCDPISGHTALYWYRQSLGQGLEFLIYFQGNSAPDKSGLPSDRFSAERTGGSVSTLTIQRTQQEDSAVYLCASSLSGFQYGYTFGSGTRLTVV.

CDR3 in amino acids: CASSLGGGRPDTQYF. CDR3 in DNA: TGTGCCAGCAGCTTAGGCGGGGGGCGTCCAGATACGCAGTATTTT. This chain links TRBV11-3 with TRBJ2-3, with 8 bases matching TRBD2. Germline-derived CDR1 and CDR2 are SGHNT and YENEEA. V lost 1 base to trimming and J lost 4 bases; unmatched junction nucleotides: 4. The CDR3 contains 15 residues.

The chain combines TRBV12-5 with TRBJ2-7; a possible D gene is TRBD1 (6 bases). CDR3 length: 15 residues. Germline V lookup: CDR1 LGHNT, CDR2 FRNRAP. V shed 2 bases and J shed 0 bases, with 11 bases lying between them. The CDR3 protein is CASGLSDRDSYEQYF. For the CDR3, the DNA is TGTGCTAGTGGTTTGTCGGACAGAGACTCCTACGAGCAGTACTTC.

J is TRBJ2-7 and V is TRBV6-2 or TRBV6-3; 9 nucleotides match TRBD1. The CDR3 loop spans 14 amino acids. Per the germline V gene, CDR1 is MNHEY and CDR2 is SVGEGT. The V segment lost 6 bases and the J segment 4 bases; nucleotides outside the gene matches: 7. CDR3 DNA sequence: TGTGCCAGCAGCCGCGACAGGGGGTTTTACGAGCAGTACTTC. Translating it yields CASSRDRGFYEQYF.